Detailed here is one T cell receptor (beta chain). Its matching antigen is unknown. Authors' analysis steps: Filtering was not the same, since immunoSEQ gave junction-only sequences without quality scores. Only in-frame clones appear in the TCRdb table, and some are missing; sequencing was by immunoSEQ multiplex PCR. V, J and clone size are those of that table, while D and trimming were read from the DNA. Of approximately 1,500,000 clones listed, approximately 98% were seen once; the top ten hold approximately 0.45%. These data come from a study of shared clonotypes between healthy human individuals. General study results and limits: The study drew on few donors, limiting represented genetic and exposure-history diversity. Clonotype sharing levels among donors were expected to vary with sequencing depth.

This clonotype originated in a man aged 25-40 years in good health. The specimen sequenced was naive CD4+ T cells sorted from blood. Described subset: CD45RA+ positively selected.

CDR3 nucleotides: TGCGCCAGCAGCTCCGGTTGGGACAGCGAAAATTGGGACTATGGCTACACCTTC. This encodes CASSSGWDSENWDYGYTF. V and J are TRBV5-1 and TRBJ1-2; TRBD1 matches at 7 bases. V lost 3 bases and J lost 3; bases outside the gene matches: 17. The CDR3 contains 18 residues. Germline V CDR1 and CDR2: SGHRS, YFSETQ. Drawing the rest from reference TRBV5-1 and TRBJ1-2, the complete variable domain is KAGVTQTPRYLIKTRGQQVTLSCSPISGHRSVSWYQQTPGQGLQFLFEYFSETQRNKGNFPGRFSGRQFSNSRSEMNVSTLELGDSALYLCASSSGWDSENWDYGYTFGSGTRLTVV.